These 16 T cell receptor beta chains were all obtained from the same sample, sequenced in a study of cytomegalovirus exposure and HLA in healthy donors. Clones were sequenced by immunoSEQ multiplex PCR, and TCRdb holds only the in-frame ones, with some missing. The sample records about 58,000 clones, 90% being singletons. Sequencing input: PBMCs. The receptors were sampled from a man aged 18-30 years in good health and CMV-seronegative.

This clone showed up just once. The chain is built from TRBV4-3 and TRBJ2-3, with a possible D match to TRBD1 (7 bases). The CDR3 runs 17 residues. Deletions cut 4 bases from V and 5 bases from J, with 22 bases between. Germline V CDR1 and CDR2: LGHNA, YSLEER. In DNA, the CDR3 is TGCGCCAGCAGCCCTCAGGGGGAGGTCCTTGGTATAGATACGCAGTATTTT. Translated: CASSPQGEVLGIDTQYF.

CDR3 sequence reads: CASRLAGAYEQYF. The CDR3, as DNA: TGTGCCAGCAGGCTAGCGGGGGCCTACGAGCAGTACTTC. The chain has TRBV27 and TRBJ2-7, with 10 bases lining up with TRBD2. Germline trimming cut 6 bases from V and 2 bases from J; bases unmatched to any gene: 1. Per germline, CDR1 MNHEY and CDR2 SMNVEV (reference sequence). The CDR3 sequence is 13 residues long.

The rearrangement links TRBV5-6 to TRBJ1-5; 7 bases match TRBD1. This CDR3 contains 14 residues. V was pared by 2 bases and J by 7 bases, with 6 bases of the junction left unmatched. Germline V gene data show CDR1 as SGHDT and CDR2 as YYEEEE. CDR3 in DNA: TGTGCCAGCAGCTTAGGACAGGTTGGCCAGCCCCAGCATTTT. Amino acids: CASSLGQVGQPQHF.

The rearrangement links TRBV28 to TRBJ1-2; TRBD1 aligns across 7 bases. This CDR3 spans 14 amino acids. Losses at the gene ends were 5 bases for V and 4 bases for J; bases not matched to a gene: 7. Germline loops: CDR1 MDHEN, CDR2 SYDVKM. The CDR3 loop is CASSSLGQLYGYTF. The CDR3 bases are TGTGCCAGCAGTAGCCTGGGACAGCTCTATGGCTACACCTTC.

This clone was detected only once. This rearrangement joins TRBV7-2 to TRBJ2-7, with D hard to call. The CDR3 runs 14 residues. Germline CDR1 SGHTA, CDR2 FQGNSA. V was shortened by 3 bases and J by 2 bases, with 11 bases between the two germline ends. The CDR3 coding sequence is TGTGCCAGCAGCTTCGTTCCTTCTACCTACGAGCAGTACTTC. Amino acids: CASSFVPSTYEQYF.

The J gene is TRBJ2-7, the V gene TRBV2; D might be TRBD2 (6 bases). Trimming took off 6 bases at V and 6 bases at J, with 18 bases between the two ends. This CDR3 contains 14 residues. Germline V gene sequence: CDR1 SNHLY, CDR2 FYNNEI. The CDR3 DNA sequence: TGTGCCAGCAGCCGGGAGTCCCGCGGGTCCGAGCAGTACTTC. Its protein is CASSRESRGSEQYF. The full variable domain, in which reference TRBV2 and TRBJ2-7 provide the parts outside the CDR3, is EPEVTQTPSHQVTQMGQEVILRCVPISNHLYFYWYRQILGQKVEFLVSFYNNEISEKSEIFDDQFSVERPDGSNFTLKIRSTKLEDSAMYFCASSRESRGSEQYFGPGTRLTVT.

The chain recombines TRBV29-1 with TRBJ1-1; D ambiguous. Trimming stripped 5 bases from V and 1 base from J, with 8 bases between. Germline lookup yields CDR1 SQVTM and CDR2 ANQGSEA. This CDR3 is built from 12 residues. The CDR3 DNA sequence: TGCAGCGTTCTCCCAGGGAACACTGAAGCTTTCTTT. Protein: CSVLPGNTEAFF.

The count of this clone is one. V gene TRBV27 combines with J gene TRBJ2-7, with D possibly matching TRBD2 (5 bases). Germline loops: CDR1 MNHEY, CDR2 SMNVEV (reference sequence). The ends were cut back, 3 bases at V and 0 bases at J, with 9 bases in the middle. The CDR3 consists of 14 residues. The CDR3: CASSFRGYSYEQYF. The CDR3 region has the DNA TGTGCCAGCAGTTTCCGCGGGTACTCCTACGAGCAGTACTTC.

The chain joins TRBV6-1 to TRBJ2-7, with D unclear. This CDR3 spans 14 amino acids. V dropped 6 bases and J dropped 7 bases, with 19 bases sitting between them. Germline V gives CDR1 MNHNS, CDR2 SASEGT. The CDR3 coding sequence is TGTGCCAGCAGAGCGACCGCTGCGTCCACGGAGCAGTACTTC. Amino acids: CASRATAASTEQYF.

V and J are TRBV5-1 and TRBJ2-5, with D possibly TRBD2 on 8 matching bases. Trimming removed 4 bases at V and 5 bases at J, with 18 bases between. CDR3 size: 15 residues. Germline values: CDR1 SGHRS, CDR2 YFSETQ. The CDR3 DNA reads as TGCGCCAGCAGCCGGGAGGGGGCGCTAGTGGAGACCCAGTACTTC. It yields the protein CASSREGALVETQYF.

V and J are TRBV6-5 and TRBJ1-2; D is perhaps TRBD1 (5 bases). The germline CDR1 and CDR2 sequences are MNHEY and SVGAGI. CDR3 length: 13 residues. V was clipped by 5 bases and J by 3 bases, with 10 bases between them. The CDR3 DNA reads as TGTGCCAGCAGTAACAGGAAATACTATGGCTACACCTTC. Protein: CASSNRKYYGYTF.

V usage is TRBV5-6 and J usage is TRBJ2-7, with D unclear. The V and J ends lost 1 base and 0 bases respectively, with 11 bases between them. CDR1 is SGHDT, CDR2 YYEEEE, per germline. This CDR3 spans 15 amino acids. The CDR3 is CASSLMPGNSYEQYF. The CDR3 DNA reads TGTGCCAGCAGCTTGATGCCGGGTAACTCCTACGAGCAGTACTTC.

The CDR3 region has the DNA TGTGCCACCAGCAGAGATAACCTAGCGGGCACAGATACGCAGTATTTT. Translating gives CATSRDNLAGTDTQYF. This chain uses TRBV15 with TRBJ2-3, with 7 bases that match TRBD2. The trim removed 0 bases at V and 1 base at J, leaving 4 bases unmatched. From germline, CDR1 is LNHNV and CDR2 YYDKDF (reference sequence). This CDR3 spans 16 amino acids.

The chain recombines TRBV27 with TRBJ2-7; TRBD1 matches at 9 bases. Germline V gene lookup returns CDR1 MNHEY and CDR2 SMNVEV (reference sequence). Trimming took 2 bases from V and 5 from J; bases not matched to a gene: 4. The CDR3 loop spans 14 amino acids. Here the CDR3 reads CASSLRTGVDEQYF. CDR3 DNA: TGTGCCAGCAGTTTAAGGACAGGGGTCGACGAGCAGTACTTC.

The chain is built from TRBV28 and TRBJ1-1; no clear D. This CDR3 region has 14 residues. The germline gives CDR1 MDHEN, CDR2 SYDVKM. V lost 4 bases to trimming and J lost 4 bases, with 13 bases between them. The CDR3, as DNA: TGTGCCAGCAGTTCCCTATTTGGAGGCACTGAAGCTTTCTTT. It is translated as CASSSLFGGTEAFF.

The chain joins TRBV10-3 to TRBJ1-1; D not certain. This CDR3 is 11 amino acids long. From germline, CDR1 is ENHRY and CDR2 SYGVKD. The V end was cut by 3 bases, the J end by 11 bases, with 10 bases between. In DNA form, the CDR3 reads TGTGCCATCAGTGAATCCGGGATCGCTTTCTTT. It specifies CAISESGIAFF.